Each of the 4 T cell receptor beta chains below was sequenced from the same sample in a study of molecular identifiers for immune sequencing clone quantification. Each CDR3 protein is one row after TCRdb ran MiXCR on the PCR reads. Among approximately 680,000 distinct CDR3 sequences, roughly 25% were seen once, and the ten largest hold 0.78%. Sequenced input: naive CD8+ T cells from blood, with Jurkat cell RNA spiked in. Noted subset: FACS-sorted CD8+CD4-CCR7+CD45RA+ naive T cells. Every receptor here comes from a human donor in good health. Some libraries in this study had Jurkat cell RNA spiked in.

The chain recombines TRBV7-9 with TRBJ1-1; D uncertain. Per germline, CDR1 SEHNR and CDR2 FQNEAQ (reference sequence). The CDR3 is 14 amino acids. V was cut by 3 bases and J by 0 bases, with 8 bases left in between. DNA of the CDR3: TGTGCCAGCAGCTTGACCATAGTGAACACTGAAGCTTTCTTT. Protein product: CASSLTIVNTEAFF.

There are many counts of this clonotype. This rearrangement joins TRBV20-1 to TRBJ2-3; no clear D gene. V lost 1 base to trimming and J lost 2 bases, with 4 bases between them. The V gene's germline CDR1 is DFQATT and CDR2 SNEGSKA (reference sequence). This CDR3 has 12 residues. The CDR3 here is CSARGVTDTQYF. CDR3 nucleotide sequence: TGCAGTGCTAGAGGGGTCACAGATACGCAGTATTTT.

V gene TRBV20-1 combines with J gene TRBJ2-1; 7 bases map to TRBD2. Germline lookup yields CDR1 DFQATT and CDR2 SNEGSKA (reference sequence). The CDR3 totals 16 residues. V trimming: 0 bases; J trimming: 8 bases; junction bases outside the gene matches: 13. In DNA form, the CDR3 reads TGCAGTGCTAGAGATCTGGCTGGCGGGAGTTTATATGAGCAGTTCTTC. Residues: CSARDLAGGSLYEQFF.

This clonotype has at least ten counts. CDR3 coding DNA: TGTGCCAGCAGTTTAATGGAGCGGCGCCGGGAGACCCAGTACTTC. This encodes CASSLMERRRETQYF. This chain links TRBV12-3 or TRBV12-4 with TRBJ2-5, with D possibly matching TRBD2 (5 bases). Trimming removed 2 bases at V and 5 bases at J, with 15 bases between. The CDR3 length is 15 residues.